This T cell receptor (beta chain) was identified in a study of cytomegalovirus exposure and HLA in healthy donors (dated by TCRdb to 2016 to 2017). Describing the broader study: An earlier analysis of 587 of the donors reported about 300 Gb of sequence data and 95 million to 140 million unique TCR beta sequences obtained from approximately 180 million T cells. An early release covering some 640 HLA-typed donors comprised 300 to 350 gigabases of sequencing data and tens of millions of unique TCR sequences. Of the 350 to 400 genotyped donors, roughly 80% fell in the genetic ancestry cluster associated with self-reported Caucasian donors. The study was designed to test whether signatures of past pathogen exposure could be identified by cataloging public T cell receptors. The study used immunosequencing to profile the T cell repertoires of under 700 subjects and linked those repertoires to cytomegalovirus serostatus. Along with the approximately 620-subject first cohort, a separate validation cohort of about 110 different subjects was used. The study combined high-throughput TCR immunosequencing, statistical association of individual TCRs with disease status, and machine learning to predict cytomegalovirus infection status. A later analysis re-examined previously published TCR beta repertoires from 500 to 700 donors and added high-resolution HLA genotyping to investigate patterns of TCR occurrence. In the later analysis, no new phenotypic data were used to find candidate immune exposures; instead, reliance was placed on TCR beta sequences and their occurrence across donors. An earlier analysis of 587 of the donors used high-throughput TCR beta sequencing to judge whether each TCR beta V gene segment behaved as functional or pseudogenic. Alongside the repertoire data, information on donor age, sex, ethnicity and CMV serostatus was compiled. In a later genetic analysis, genome-wide SNP genotypes for about 60% of the 666 donors were used, and that subset was treated as a discovery cohort. All discovery cohort repertoires had been generated on a single sequencing platform. HLA typing covered class I and class II loci at four-digit resolution. Typing coverage differed by locus: A, B, C, DRB1 and DQB1 were typed in roughly 629-640 donors, DQA1 in about 500, DPA1 in some 610, and DPB1 in 400 to 480. Because of strong linkage in the cohort, roughly five DR-DQ haplotypes were treated as single units for association and clustering. Across some 400 genotyped donors of the cohort, an average of about 200,000 unique TCR beta nucleotide sequences per donor were sequenced, and roughly 17% of those sequences were non-productive.

The cohort comprised around 700 healthy bone marrow donors. At the time of sampling, all cohort members were nominally healthy, though unrecorded immune exposures were likely present. The donor tested CMV seronegative and was one of the 352 seronegative cohort members. A peripheral blood sample was provided by each donor, and peripheral blood mononuclear cells were used for TCR beta sequencing. Genomic DNA extraction from the blood cell samples was performed with the Qiagen DNeasy Blood Extraction Kit. The CDR3 holds 13 amino acids from the cysteine to the phenylalanine. The entry retains the CDR3 DNA only, 39 bases that are in frame from base 1. V loses 6 bases, J loses 8 bases, and the germline ends lie 16 bases apart. CDR1 SNHLY and CDR2 FYNNEI were looked up in the germline V gene. Results and caveats for the whole study, not just this receptor: A few of the identified cytomegalovirus-associated TCR beta chains were confirmed in vitro to be specific for cytomegalovirus antigens. The only immune exposure information available for the cohort was CMV serostatus. HLA typing was unavailable for some donors at each locus, so association tests used only the typed subset. Only TCR beta chains were sequenced in this cohort, and the absence of alpha or paired-chain data limited detectable features. Most TCR sequences were observed very rarely across donors, whereas some public TCRs were present in many individuals. Compared with equally common non-associated chains, HLA-associated TCR beta chains in a later analysis were more clonally expanded and had lower generation probabilities. Broadly in line with IMGT annotations, most TCR beta V segments showed up in productive rearrangements about 87% or about 30% of the time in an earlier analysis of about 500 of the donors. Compared with the roughly 700-donor mean, donors in an Asian-associated ancestry cluster had fewer N-insertions in productive TCRs, according to a later genetic analysis. A later analysis found that most CMV-associated TCR beta chains appeared HLA-restricted, with HLA associations seemingly driven largely by CMV exposure. The study gave a list of about 170 TCR beta chains associated with cytomegalovirus. Assigning TCR associations to individual alleles was difficult when HLA alleles, especially DR and DQ, strongly co-occurred. Because counts were too low, roughly 18 rarely observed V segments, including chromosome 9 orphons, were left out of the earlier analysis of 500 to 650 of the donors. The 87-base-pair reads could not distinguish some IMGT-functional V segments, including TRBV6-2 and TRBV6-3, so those segments were excluded. According to a later analysis, parvovirus B19, influenza, CMV and Epstein-Barr virus appeared linked to several top co-occurrence clusters. In a later analysis, TCR association rates were found to vary across HLA loci, with the most associated TCRs seen for DRB1 alleles and the fewest for HLA-C alleles. It was suggested by the authors that the approach could potentially be generalized to other disease states and immunological phenotypes. Specific HLA alleles were associated with roughly 17,000 TCR beta sequences at a false discovery rate of 0.05 in a later analysis. Presence/absence analyses assumed roughly uniform sequencing depth across donors, an assumption that may not hold. V-gene and J-gene trimming of TCR beta chains was associated with a missense DCLRE1C variant in a later genetic analysis, and the association was replicated in an independent cohort. A further reported finding was that TCR beta sequences accurately predicted the HLA-A and HLA-B alleles for most subjects in the first cohort. A cluster of highly shared sequence variants was judged likely to be a technical artifact of the sequencing pipeline. Correlated functional status among segregating V segments might be attributable to linkage disequilibrium, but an unknown experimental factor could not be ruled out. Cytomegalovirus status was reported to be diagnosed by the classifier with high specificity and sensitivity in both the original and validation cohorts.

Regarding this clone: The target of this receptor is not known. No base qualities exist here, and no much larger clone lies one base off it.

Libraries came from the immunoSEQ multiplex PCR assay. The multiplex PCR relied on a mix of 60 forward primers for TCR Vbeta segments and 13 reverse primers for TCR Jbeta segments. The CDR3 region of rearranged TCR beta genes was amplified from genomic DNA by a multiplex PCR assay. On the Illumina HiSeq System, the amplified TCR beta libraries were sequenced as 87-base-pair reads. The published analysis was carried out like this. Across the 670 or so repertoires, a later analysis counted roughly 84 million unique TCR beta chains, approximately 10 million of which were shared by at least two donors. Raw reads were error-corrected and collapsed into unique sequences with a nearest-neighbor algorithm that merged closely related sequences to remove PCR and sequencing errors. CDR3 sequences were aligned to IMGT reference sequences to assign V, D and J gene segments. Each retained sequence needed at least a six-nucleotide match to both a V gene segment and a J gene segment. A rearrangement was called productive if the CDR3 had no stop codons and remained in frame with V and J, and every other rearrangement was called non-productive. CDR3 was defined according to IMGT convention as the region running from the second conserved V-encoded cysteine to the conserved J-encoded phenylalanine. The earlier analysis of 587 of the donors excluded any sequence lacking an unambiguous match to a single V gene segment. In an earlier analysis of 450 to 750 of the donors, a V segment was called functional when productive rearrangements were above 56.7%, and segregating when the standard deviation between donors exceeded 5%. A statistical classification framework was built to diagnose cytomegalovirus status from the catalog of TCR beta chain sequences. A later analysis assigned V and J genes by comparing TCR nucleotide sequences with IMGT/GENE-DB human TR gene sequences. The TCRdist pipeline was used in a later analysis to assign CDR3 sequences and most-parsimonious VDJ recombination scenarios. In a later analysis, every TCR beta chain was defined by the combination of its CDR3 amino acid sequence and its V-gene family, and reads without a unique V-gene family were dropped. In a later analysis, 500 to 650 highly shared, low-generation-probability nucleotide sequences were removed to address suspected cross-contamination and a sequencing artifact. In a later analysis, a clonal expansion index for each public chain was calculated from normalized within-repertoire ranks of inferred template counts. In a later analysis, generation probabilities were computed using a VDJ recombination model fitted to out-of-frame rearrangements, and the results were checked against IGoR. A later analysis scored TCR-TCR, TCR-HLA and TCR-CMV co-occurrence with hypergeometric tests, applying a repertoire-size bias correction to TCR pairs. To estimate false discovery rates, a later analysis permuted the HLA or CMV assignments 20 times. In a later analysis, co-occurring TCRs were grouped with DBSCAN, and TCRdist sequence similarity was added when clustering was performed within HLA-allele-positive subsets. Repertoires with fewer than 30,000 or more than 120,000 public chains were left out of co-occurrence clustering, as were five repertoires with anomalous nucleotide sharing. TCRdb holds this immuneACCESS table with in-frame rearrangements only. Some clones are missing; in checked studies, unresolved V genes explain under half, and the rest has no known cause. V and J calls and clone size are copied from that table; D and trimming were computed from the DNA. For this sample the table gives about 140,000 clones, of which about 80% were detected only once. The ten largest account for almost 4% of the sample.

Sequencing was performed on PBMCs. The receptor was derived from a man in his late teens or twenties in good health and CMV-seronegative. Here the chain combines TRBV2 and TRBJ1-2, with no D gene named confidently. The DNA is as follows: TGTGCCAGCAGGGAAAGGGAGAACCGAGGCTACACCTTC. The translation is CASRERENRGYTF.